Sequencing of this T cell receptor (beta chain) was carried out in a study of CD8 T cells in Susac syndrome. Study-wide results and caveats: Regarding the TCR sequencing and HLA analysis, the study admitted that a relatively small number of individuals were involved. Within Susac syndrome CD4+ T cell repertoires, clonal expansion was not evident.

The CDR3 spans 13 residues. Trimming cost V 3 bases and J 4 bases; bases outside gene matches: 5. Germline lookup yields CDR1 SQVTM and CDR2 ANQGSEA. With random hexamers, reverse transcription was performed on about 0.45 to 1 ug of RNA. It was immunoSEQ multiplex PCR that amplified TCR beta CDR3 across 54 Vbeta and 13 Jbeta. TCRdb reprocessed the immunoSEQ multiplex PCR reads with MiXCR, giving one entry per CDR3 protein. Seen here are around 140,000 distinct CDR3 sequences, roughly 94% observed once, and the top ten hold about 0.14%. This clonotype was recorded only once. The target antigen is unknown.

V is TRBV29-1 and J is TRBJ2-7; 8 nucleotides align to TRBD1. The sequence was obtained from a human donor with Susac syndrome. The sequenced sample was CD4+ T cells from PBMCs. The CDR3 is CSVEAGGSYEQYF. The CDR3 region has the DNA TGCAGCGTTGAGGCAGGGGGCTCGTACGAGCAGTACTTC.